Following are 20 T cell receptor beta chains from one sample sequenced in a study of blood T cell repertoires in COVID-19. Some clones are missing from TCRdb's copy, which holds only in-frame ones; the method was immunoSEQ multiplex PCR. Counted here are 250,000 to 350,000 clones, roughly 91% occurring once; the ten biggest clones make up about 0.8%. The sequencing input was peripheral blood. These TCRs come from a young man with acute or convalescent COVID-19.

The rearrangement uses TRBV9 and TRBJ2-2, with D possibly TRBD2 on 6 matching bases. Trimming pared 0 bases from V and 9 bases from J, leaving 15 bases between. The CDR3 has 15 residues. Per germline, CDR1 SGDLS and CDR2 YYNGEE. The CDR3 DNA follows: TGTGCCAGCAGCGTAGTACCTAGCGTTGGCCGGGAGCTGTTTTTT. Translated, it gives CASSVVPSVGRELFF.

The chain has TRBV28 and TRBJ2-2, with 7 bases lining up with TRBD1. CDR1 and CDR2 from the germline V gene are MDHEN and SYDVKM. CDR3 length equals 15 residues. With V trimmed by 5 bases and J by 4 bases, 7 bases remained unmatched. The CDR3 nucleotides read TGTGCCAGCAGTCCCCGGACAGGAACCACCGGGGAGCTGTTTTTT. Translated, it gives CASSPRTGTTGELFF. The variable domain in full, with the rest retrieved from reference TRBV28 and TRBJ2-2, is DVKVTQSSRYLVKRTGEKVFLECVQDMDHENMFWYRQDPGLGLRLIYFSYDVKMKEKGDIPEGYSVSREKKERFSLILESASTNQTSMYLCASSPRTGTTGELFFGEGSRLTVL.

J is TRBJ1-6 and V is TRBV7-6; D is uncertain. Germline V gene lookup returns CDR1 SGHVS and CDR2 FNYEAQ. This CDR3 contains 15 residues. Trimming removed 4 bases at V and 0 bases at J, with 7 bases between. CDR3 in amino acids: CASSSRASYNSPLHF. For the CDR3, the DNA is TGTGCCAGCAGCTCGAGGGCCTCCTATAATTCACCCCTCCACTTT. The entire variable domain, with the rest obtained from reference TRBV7-6 and TRBJ1-6, is as follows: GAGVSQSPRYKVTKRGQDVALRCDPISGHVSLYWYRQALGQGPEFLTYFNYEAQQDKSGLPNDRFSAERPEGSISTLTIQRTEQRDSAMYRCASSSRASYNSPLHFGNGTRLTVT.

The V gene is TRBV28, the J gene TRBJ2-1; TRBD2 aligns across 11 bases. Germline V gene lookup returns CDR1 MDHEN and CDR2 SYDVKM. Unmatched junction bases numbered 8, after V lost 4 bases and J lost 12 bases. The CDR3 has 14 residues. CDR3 bases: TGTGCCAGCAGTTCAAGTAGCGGGAGGGCCGGGCAGTTCTTC. This encodes CASSSSSGRAGQFF. Full variable domain (missing parts from reference TRBV28 and TRBJ2-1): DVKVTQSSRYLVKRTGEKVFLECVQDMDHENMFWYRQDPGLGLRLIYFSYDVKMKEKGDIPEGYSVSREKKERFSLILESASTNQTSMYLCASSSSSGRAGQFFGPGTRLTVL.

The chain recombines TRBV6-5 with TRBJ2-3; 8 bases fit TRBD1. The CDR3 extends over 14 amino acids. J was trimmed by 5 bases and V by 10 bases; bases with no gene match: 11. From germline, CDR1 is MNHEY and CDR2 SVGAGI. CDR3 coding DNA: TGTGCCACCACAGACAGGGGATCATTAGATACGCAGTATTTT. Translated, it gives CATTDRGSLDTQYF.

This sequence joins TRBV7-9 and TRBJ2-3, with TRBD1 matching 7 bases. Trimming removed 4 bases from V and 5 bases from J; junction bases left unmatched: 9. CDR1 is SEHNR and CDR2 is FQNEAQ in the germline V gene (reference sequence). This CDR3 spans 15 amino acids. The CDR3 coding sequence is TGTGCCAGCAGCTCGATTACAGGGGTAAGAGATACGCAGTATTTT. Translated: CASSSITGVRDTQYF. The variable domain in full, completed from reference TRBV7-9 and TRBJ2-3, reads DTGVSQNPRHKITKRGQNVTFRCDPISEHNRLYWYRQTLGQGPEFLTYFQNEAQLEKSRLLSDRFSAERPKGSFSTLEIQRTEQGDSAMYLCASSSITGVRDTQYFGPGTRLTVL.

This chain joins TRBV30 and TRBJ2-7, with TRBD1 matching over 7 bases. Germline trimming cut 5 bases from V and 6 bases from J; bases unmatched to any gene: 7. Germline CDR1 and CDR2: GTSNPN and SVGIG (reference sequence). This CDR3 has 12 amino acids. CDR3: CAWSTGLREQYF. The CDR3 DNA is TGTGCCTGGTCGACAGGGTTGCGCGAGCAGTACTTC.

The rearrangement links TRBV6-5 to TRBJ1-3, with D uncertain. The V end was cut by 6 bases, the J end by 0 bases, with 6 bases between. The CDR3 is made up of 13 amino acids. CDR1 MNHEY and CDR2 SVGAGI come from the germline V gene. The CDR3 sequence is CASSLSSGNTIYF. DNA for the CDR3: TGTGCCAGCAGCCTCTCCTCTGGAAACACCATATATTTT.

The rearrangement links TRBV6-5 to TRBJ1-4; 7 bases match TRBD1. V lost 2 bases and J lost 4; bases outside the gene matches: 4. Per the germline V gene, CDR1 is MNHEY and CDR2 is SVGAGI. The CDR3 runs to 15 residues. The chain's CDR3 is CASSYGDRVNEKLFF. The CDR3 DNA follows: TGTGCCAGCAGTTACGGTGACAGGGTTAATGAAAAACTGTTTTTT.

The chain combines TRBV6-5 with TRBJ1-5, with TRBD1 matching 7 bases. CDR1 MNHEY and CDR2 SVGAGI come from the germline V gene. The CDR3 consists of 15 residues. After removal of 5 bases from V and 3 bases from J, the junction contained 7 bases not matched to a gene. DNA of the CDR3: TGTGCCAGCAGTAAACGACAGGGATCCAATCAGCCCCAGCATTTT. It codes for CASSKRQGSNQPQHF.

The chain joins TRBV5-1 to TRBJ2-3; 10 bases match TRBD1. V lost 0 bases to trimming and J lost 11 bases; unmatched junction nucleotides: 9. The germline V gene has CDR1 SGHRS and CDR2 YFSETQ. The length of the CDR3 is 15 residues. The CDR3 loop is CASSLDGTGVMVQYF. Written as DNA, the CDR3 is TGCGCCAGCAGCTTGGACGGGACAGGGGTAATGGTGCAGTATTTT.

This chain joins TRBV5-1 and TRBJ2-7; maybe TRBD1 (5 bases). The length of the CDR3 is 14 residues. Trimming removed 3 bases at V and 5 bases at J, with 15 bases between. CDR1 is SGHRS and CDR2 is YFSETQ in the germline V gene. The CDR3 region is CASSWSFRAHEQYF. Written as DNA, the CDR3 is TGCGCCAGCAGCTGGTCTTTCAGGGCCCACGAGCAGTACTTC. Variable domain in full (rest from reference TRBV5-1 and TRBJ2-7): KAGVTQTPRYLIKTRGQQVTLSCSPISGHRSVSWYQQTPGQGLQFLFEYFSETQRNKGNFPGRFSGRQFSNSRSEMNVSTLELGDSALYLCASSWSFRAHEQYFGPGTRLTVT.

V gene TRBV29-1 combines with J gene TRBJ2-7; D possibly corresponds to TRBD1 (6 bases). The CDR3 is made up of 13 amino acids. V was cut by 4 bases and J by 7 bases, with 17 bases left in between. CDR1 and CDR2 from the germline V gene are SQVTM and ANQGSEA. The CDR3 loop is CSVGAGASGEQYF. CDR3 bases: TGCAGCGTTGGGGCAGGGGCCTCGGGAGAGCAGTACTTC.

V and J are TRBV7-9 and TRBJ2-7; the D is unclear. Germline V gene lookup returns CDR1 SEHNR and CDR2 FQNEAQ (reference sequence). This CDR3 contains 12 residues. V was shortened by 6 bases and J by 2 bases, with 8 bases between the two germline ends. CDR3 nucleotide sequence: TGTGCCAGCAGTCCTAATCCCTACGAGCAGTACTTC. Its translation: CASSPNPYEQYF.

The gene calls are TRBV7-9 and TRBJ1-2; D is undetermined. V was clipped by 10 bases and J by 2 bases, with 11 bases between them. The CDR3 has 12 amino acids. From germline, CDR1 is SEHNR and CDR2 FQNEAQ (reference sequence). The CDR3 DNA reads TGTGCCACCCAAGCGGGGAACTATGGCTACACCTTC. Residues: CATQAGNYGYTF.

This rearrangement joins TRBV28 to TRBJ2-7; D possibly corresponds to TRBD2 (5 bases). V dropped 3 bases and J dropped 0 bases, with 12 bases sitting between them. Germline V CDR1 and CDR2: MDHEN, SYDVKM. This CDR3 contains 15 residues. CDR3: CASSFIHTSSYEQYF. The CDR3 coding sequence is TGTGCCAGCAGTTTTATTCATACTAGCTCCTACGAGCAGTACTTC.

This chain connects TRBV5-1 to TRBJ1-1; 7 bases align to TRBD1. Germline CDR1 reads SGHRS; CDR2 reads YFSETQ. CDR3 length: 13 amino acids. The ends lost 7 bases at V and 3 bases at J; junction bases unmatched: 6. Here the CDR3 reads CASSSTGDTEAFF. CDR3 DNA: TGCGCCAGCTCCTCTACAGGGGACACTGAAGCTTTCTTT.

The V and J genes are TRBV28 and TRBJ1-2; perhaps TRBD1 as D (6 bases). The CDR3 spans 14 residues. CDR1 and CDR2 (germline): MDHEN, SYDVKM. V shed 7 bases and J shed 5 bases, with 17 bases lying between them. CDR3 in DNA: TGTGCCAGCACCAAGGGGGGGGACCCTTATGGCTACACCTTC. It translates to CASTKGGDPYGYTF.

V usage is TRBV4-2 and J usage is TRBJ2-3, with D unresolved. Germline CDR1 and CDR2: LGHNA and YNFKEQ. V dropped 0 bases and J dropped 1 base, with 14 bases sitting between them. The CDR3 loop spans 17 amino acids. CDR3 DNA: TGTGCCAGCAGCCAAGATTACCCCGGCGGTGGCACAGATACGCAGTATTTT. Protein sequence: CASSQDYPGGGTDTQYF.

In DNA form, the CDR3 reads TGTGCCAGCTCGAACGGTGATCAGCCCCAGCATTTT. Its translation: CASSNGDQPQHF. The chain couples TRBV6-5 to TRBJ1-5; D not resolved. Trimming took off 8 bases at V and 5 bases at J, with 10 bases between the two ends. Germline V gene sequence: CDR1 MNHEY, CDR2 SVGAGI. This CDR3 has 12 amino acids.